Listed below are T cell receptor beta chains from one sample, sequenced in a study of blood T cell repertoires in COVID-19. The assay was immunoSEQ multiplex PCR, and TCRdb's table has in-frame clones only and misses some. The sample carries about 180,000 clones, about 90% recorded once. What was sequenced was peripheral blood. The receptor set was obtained from a man in his 70s with active or convalescent COVID-19. Both conserved end residues are part of each CDR3. D genes are given only for firm matches. Size tells how often a clone was seen (once, few, many) or the class of an expanded clone, and some rows leave it out.

TRBV5-1	18	TRBJ2-3	NA	TRBD2	CASSLEGLAGGSTDTQYF	TGCGCCAGCAGCTTGGAGGGACTAGCGGGGGGATCTACAGATACGCAGTATTTT
TRBV5-1	17	TRBJ1-6	NA	NA	CASSFKPAREDNSPLHF	TGCGCCAGCAGCTTTAAACCCGCCCGGGAGGATAATTCACCCCTCCACTTT
TRBV5-4	13	TRBJ2-1	NA	NA	CASRQGFGNEQFF	TGTGCCAGCAGACAGGGTTTTGGCAATGAGCAGTTCTTC
TRBV12-5	16	TRBJ1-3	NA	TRBD1	CASGLVRTGRGNTIYF	TGTGCTAGTGGTTTGGTAAGGACAGGGCGTGGAAACACCATATATTTT
TRBV27	16	TRBJ1-2	NA	TRBD1	CASSPTPGTGGGGYTF	TGTGCCAGCAGTCCGACCCCTGGGACAGGGGGAGGTGGCTACACCTTC
TRBV2	12	TRBJ1-2	NA	TRBD1	CASSEAHRDSPF	TGTGCCAGCAGTGAAGCCCATCGGGACAGCCCCTTC
TRBV7-8	13	TRBJ1-2	NA	NA	CASSFSGRGGYTF	TGTGCCAGCAGCTTTAGTGGCAGAGGAGGCTACACCTTC
TRBV18	14	TRBJ2-7	NA	NA	CASSPPGVVDEQYF	TGTGCCAGCTCACCACCGGGAGTCGTGGACGAGCAGTACTTC
TRBV28	13	TRBJ1-2	NA	NA	CASRPAGVRGYTF	TGTGCCAGCAGACCCGCCGGGGTCAGAGGCTACACCTTC
TRBV27	16	TRBJ1-1	once	TRBD1	CASSHRQGARGTEAFF	TGTGCCAGCAGTCACCGACAGGGCGCCCGGGGCACTGAAGCTTTCTTT
TRBV15	19	TRBJ2-1	once	TRBD2	CATSRAPFGASGSFSEQFF	TGTGCCACCAGCAGAGCACCCTTTGGGGCTAGCGGGAGTTTTAGTGAGCAGTTCTTC
TRBV5-1	16	TRBJ1-1	NA	TRBD1	CASSWGPGQGGTEAFF	TGCGCCAGCAGCTGGGGACCGGGACAGGGGGGAACTGAAGCTTTCTTT
TRBV5-1	18	TRBJ1-3	NA	TRBD1	CASSLFPTGGTSGNTIYF	TGCGCCAGCAGCTTGTTCCCGACAGGGGGAACTTCTGGAAACACCATATATTTT
TRBV5-1	13	TRBJ1-4	NA	NA	CASSLTQNEKLFF	TGCGCCAGCAGCTTGACACAGAATGAAAAACTGTTTTTT
TRBV2	15	TRBJ2-5	NA	TRBD2	CASSATWDYKETQYF	TGTGCCAGCAGTGCCACATGGGACTACAAAGAGACCCAGTACTTC
TRBV5-6	16	TRBJ1-5	once	TRBD1	CASSLMGRGINQPQHF	TGTGCCAGCAGCCTCATGGGCAGGGGGATCAATCAGCCCCAGCATTTT
TRBV7-2	17	TRBJ2-5	NA	NA	CASSLVGGGGPQETQYF	TGTGCCAGCAGCTTAGTAGGGGGGGGAGGTCCCCAAGAGACCCAGTACTTC
TRBV6-5	16	TRBJ2-2	NA	TRBD1	CASSYQTGRNTGELFF	TGTGCCAGCAGTTACCAGACAGGGAGGAACACCGGGGAGCTGTTTTTT
TRBV6-5	14	TRBJ2-6	NA	NA	CASRPSSGANVLTF	TGTGCCAGCCGTCCGAGCTCTGGGGCCAACGTCCTGACTTTC
TRBV27	18	TRBJ1-1	NA	NA	CASSRTKLQITMNTEAFF	TGTGCCAGCAGCCGAACAAAGCTACAGATAACCATGAACACTGAAGCTTTCTTT
TRBV7-2	16	TRBJ1-3	NA	NA	CASSSFLLRSGNTIYF	TGTGCCAGCAGCTCCTTCCTCCTCCGCTCTGGAAACACCATATATTTT
TRBV29-1	14	TRBJ2-3	NA	TRBD1	CSVTGTGFTDTQYF	TGCAGCGTGACAGGGACAGGGTTTACAGATACGCAGTATTTT
TRBV27	14	TRBJ2-7	many	NA	CASSLNRDKYEQYF	TGTGCCAGCAGTTTAAACAGGGACAAATACGAGCAGTACTTC
TRBV4-1	15	TRBJ2-1	NA	TRBD1	CASSPRTGGFNEQFF	TGCGCCAGCAGCCCAAGGACAGGGGGTTTCAATGAGCAGTTCTTC
TRBV28	15	TRBJ2-1	NA	TRBD2	CASSSGTRLYNEQFF	TGTGCCAGCAGTTCTGGGACTAGATTATACAATGAGCAGTTCTTC
TRBV5-1	16	TRBJ1-4	NA	NA	CASSLAPSKSDEKLFF	TGCGCCAGCAGCTTGGCCCCGTCCAAATCGGATGAAAAACTGTTTTTT
TRBV3-1/TRBV3-2	14	TRBJ1-3	NA	NA	CASSPYRAGNTIYF	TGTGCCAGCAGCCCCTACAGGGCGGGAAACACCATATATTTT
TRBV7-2	17	TRBJ1-2	NA	NA	CASSSHTTGAREYGYTF	TGTGCCAGCAGCTCGCACACCACGGGGGCGCGGGAGTATGGCTACACCTTC
TRBV5-1	15	TRBJ1-1	NA	TRBD1	CASSIRTGWTTEAFF	TGCGCCAGCAGCATTAGGACAGGGTGGACCACTGAAGCTTTCTTT
TRBV9	17	TRBJ2-1	NA	TRBD2	CASSVGLAGLYGNEQFF	TGTGCCAGCAGCGTCGGACTAGCGGGATTGTATGGCAATGAGCAGTTCTTC
TRBV7-9	16	TRBJ2-1	NA	TRBD2	CASSSLAGGAGGEQFF	TGTGCCAGCAGCTCCTTAGCGGGAGGGGCCGGGGGTGAGCAGTTCTTC
TRBV19	13	TRBJ1-2	NA	NA	CASSIRGQGGYTF	TGTGCCAGTAGTATAAGGGGCCAAGGGGGCTACACCTTC
TRBV2	15	TRBJ2-2	few	TRBD2	CASRQGLAFTGELFF	TGTGCCAGCAGGCAGGGACTAGCATTCACCGGGGAGCTGTTTTTT
TRBV5-4	17	TRBJ2-1	NA	TRBD2	CASRPGLAASSYNEQFF	TGTGCCAGCCGGCCTGGGCTAGCGGCAAGCTCCTACAATGAGCAGTTCTTC
TRBV10-1	13	TRBJ2-3	NA	NA	CASSLTDTDTQYF	TGCGCCAGCAGCTTGACAGACACAGATACGCAGTATTTT
TRBV28	12	TRBJ1-3	NA	NA	CATAIPGNTIYF	TGTGCCACCGCTATTCCTGGAAACACCATATATTTT
TRBV19	14	TRBJ1-5	NA	NA	CATSGGRFNQPQHF	TGTGCCACGTCAGGTGGCAGGTTCAATCAGCCCCAGCATTTT
TRBV25-1	13	TRBJ2-6	NA	NA	CASIHSGANVLTF	TGTGCCAGCATTCACTCTGGGGCCAACGTCCTGACTTTC
TRBV29-1	14	TRBJ2-7	once	TRBD1	CSVSRDRTTYEQYF	TGCAGCGTCTCAAGGGACAGAACTACCTACGAGCAGTACTTC
TRBV5-4	18	TRBJ1-2	NA	NA	CASREGFVSGLLNRGYTF	TGTGCCAGCCGCGAGGGTTTTGTTTCGGGATTGCTAAATCGTGGCTACACCTTC
TRBV5-8	16	TRBJ2-1	NA	TRBD2	CASSLGASSGYNEQFF	TGTGCCAGCAGCTTGGGTGCGTCTAGCGGATACAATGAGCAGTTCTTC
TRBV18	14	TRBJ1-1	NA	NA	CASSPLHMNTEAFF	TGTGCCAGCTCACCTTTACACATGAACACTGAAGCTTTCTTT
TRBV30	15	TRBJ2-7	NA	TRBD1	CAWRQPGQGSYEQYF	TGTGCCTGGAGGCAACCGGGACAGGGCTCCTACGAGCAGTACTTC
TRBV5-4	15	TRBJ1-1	NA	NA	CASSLGSGMNTEAFF	TGTGCCAGCAGCTTGGGCTCAGGGATGAACACTGAAGCTTTCTTT
TRBV7-2	13	TRBJ1-2	NA	NA	CASSLQVSVGYTF	TGTGCCAGCAGCTTGCAGGTATCTGTGGGCTACACCTTC
TRBV5-1	14	TRBJ1-6	NA	NA	CASSFQGTDSPLHF	TGCGCCAGCAGCTTTCAGGGGACGGATTCACCCCTCCACTTT
TRBV5-1	15	TRBJ2-5	NA	NA	CASSPRVRAQETQYF	TGCGCCAGCAGCCCCAGGGTTAGGGCCCAAGAGACCCAGTACTTC
TRBV5-4	14	TRBJ1-2	NA	NA	CASSLAGEEYGYTF	TGTGCCAGCAGCCTGGCGGGGGAAGAGTATGGCTACACCTTC
TRBV18	16	TRBJ1-2	NA	TRBD1	CASSPSRQGARNGYTF	TGTGCCAGCTCACCATCGAGACAGGGGGCGCGGAATGGCTACACCTTC
TRBV4-3	15	TRBJ2-7	NA	NA	CASSQDWHVFYEQYF	TGCGCCAGCAGCCAAGATTGGCACGTATTCTACGAGCAGTACTTC
TRBV6-2/TRBV6-3	15	TRBJ2-2	NA	TRBD2	CASSYSWGGTGELFF	TGTGCCAGCAGTTACTCGTGGGGGGGCACCGGGGAGCTGTTTTTT
TRBV6-4	13	TRBJ2-3	NA	NA	CASSEEGADTQYF	TGTGCCAGCAGTGAAGAGGGAGCAGATACGCAGTATTTT
TRBV28	16	TRBJ1-3	NA	TRBD1	CASSPPGQHSGNTIYF	TGTGCCAGCAGCCCTCCGGGACAGCACTCTGGAAACACCATATATTTT
TRBV6-2/TRBV6-3	15	TRBJ1-5	NA	NA	CASSLPRGYEQPQHF	TGTGCCAGCAGCCTTCCGCGAGGTTATGAGCAGCCCCAGCATTTT